This T cell receptor beta chain was sequenced in a study of identifying expanded T cells in peripheral blood (dated by TCRdb to about 2019). Regarding the study in general: Separate aliquots of the same genomic DNA pool were sequenced to produce technical replicates, and four replicates were compared in pairs.

The V end gives up 3 bases and the J end 3 bases, leaving 17 bases in the junction not matched to a gene. The CDR3 spans 20 residues, from the cysteine through the phenylalanine. Solely the CDR3 DNA is kept, with 60 bases framed from the first base. According to the germline V gene, CDR1 reads MGHRA and CDR2 reads YSYEKL. No immune events, such as infections, were documented for the healthy donors during the collection period. To calibrate time-dependent variance in a beta-binomial model of T-cell clone differential abundance, blood repertoires from healthy donors were used as a training cohort. The training cohort comprised ten or so healthy donors, 3 female and 7 male. The donors were between roughly 29 and 65 years old, with an average age of roughly 40 years. Whole blood, obtained from a commercial supplier, was collected from each healthy donor at three time points spaced about 2 weeks apart. For immunosequencing, genomic DNA was extracted from unsorted whole blood.

Comments on this clone: Which antigen it targets is not known. No clone much larger than this one lies a single base away; base qualities are absent.

TCRbeta CDR3 regions were profiled by bias-controlled multiplex PCR amplification of genomic DNA with the immunoSEQ Assay. In the source study's methods: The absolute abundance of each unique TCRbeta CDR3 region was quantified after sequences were collapsed and filtered. Two models were used to test differential abundance: a binomial model (Fisher-equivalent) and a beta-binomial model that adds time-dependent variance fitted from healthy donors. Clones with fewer than 5 combined templates were excluded, and clones with Benjamini-Hochberg FDR below 0.01 were called differentially abundant. Beta-binomial variance was modeled as a function of total template count across the two samples using the form v = (b*log(k)+a)^2. TCRdb stores this immuneACCESS table with in-frame sequences only. Part of the clones is absent; in the studies checked, under half of the shortfall reflects unresolved V genes, and no reason is known for the rest. That table furnishes V, J and clone size, whereas the DNA furnished D and trimming. This sample holds 95,000 to 150,000 clones; approximately 84% were observed only once. The biggest ten clones account for 2.5% to 4% of the sample.

What the authors observed across the whole study: Both the number of clones called differentially abundant and the false-positive rate were significantly reduced by the beta-binomial model across all healthy-donor time intervals. Variance in clone template counts between approximately 2-week samples significantly increased with total template count across all healthy donors. The authors expected that over much longer intervals, such as months to years, biological variance in healthy repertoires might increase even further. The binomial model flagged around 1.1 differentially abundant clones between technical replicates, compared with 15 to 17 over two weeks and 19 over roughly 4 weeks.

The V gene is TRBV4-1 and the J gene is TRBJ2-1, with 10 bases matching TRBD2. The TCR originated in a person between 18 and 70 years old in good health. What was sequenced was blood. CDR3 reads: CASSQRLVSGGASVYNEQFF. The DNA sequence is given as TGCGCCAGCAGCCAGAGGTTGGTAAGCGGGGGGGCCTCAGTCTACAATGAGCAGTTCTTC.